The rows below give T cell receptor beta chains drawn from one sample of a study of CD8 T cells in ankylosing spondylitis. One entry per CDR3 protein results from TCRdb running MiXCR on the 5' RACE reads. The sample holds 90,000 to 120,000 distinct CDR3 sequences, more than 20% seen once. Sequenced input: synovial fluid, either unsorted or a sorted T cell fraction (not recorded which). The receptors were sampled from a male donor with ankylosing spondylitis. The CDR3 runs from the conserved cysteine through the conserved F or W. The D gene is left open where the match is weak. The listing skips clone size in some rows; elsewhere it reads once, few, many or a size class.

j_gene,len,d_gene,abundance,v_gene,CDR3aa,CDR3nt
TRBJ2-3,16,TRBD2,few,TRBV20-1,CSAHGLAATSTDTQYF,TGCAGTGCGCACGGACTAGCGGCTACTAGCACAGATACGCAGTATTTT
TRBJ1-2,14,.,few,TRBV29-1,CSVEGVLSNYGYTF,TGCAGCGTTGAAGGGGTTTTAAGTAACTATGGCTACACCTTC
TRBJ2-7,12,.,few,TRBV18,CASSPDTDEQYF,TGTGCCAGCTCACCGGACACCGACGAGCAGTACTTC
TRBJ2-2,15,.,few,TRBV20-1,CSAKGAGSNTGELFF,TGCAGTGCTAAAGGGGCCGGTTCGAACACCGGGGAGCTGTTTTTT
TRBJ1-5,12,.,.,TRBV24-1,CATSDGPRPQHF,TGTGCCACCAGTGACGGACCCCGGCCCCAGCATTTT
TRBJ2-5,12,.,.,TRBV7-8,CASSWAQETQYF,TGTGCCAGCAGCTGGGCCCAAGAGACCCAGTACTTC
TRBJ2-7,15,TRBD1,few,TRBV11-2,CASSSYGTGKNEQYF,TGTGCCAGCAGTTCCTATGGGACAGGGAAAAACGAGCAGTACTTC
TRBJ2-5,14,.,.,TRBV7-9,CASSPGWGGETQYF,TGTGCCAGCAGCCCCGGGTGGGGTGGCGAGACCCAGTACTTC
TRBJ1-5,17,TRBD1,many,TRBV7-9,CASSLGGQGSRSQPQHF,TGTGCCAGCAGCTTAGGTGGACAGGGGAGTCGTAGTCAGCCCCAGCATTTT
TRBJ2-1,12,.,few,TRBV7-9,CANAGRPNEQFF,TGTGCCAATGCGGGGCGGCCCAATGAGCAGTTCTTC